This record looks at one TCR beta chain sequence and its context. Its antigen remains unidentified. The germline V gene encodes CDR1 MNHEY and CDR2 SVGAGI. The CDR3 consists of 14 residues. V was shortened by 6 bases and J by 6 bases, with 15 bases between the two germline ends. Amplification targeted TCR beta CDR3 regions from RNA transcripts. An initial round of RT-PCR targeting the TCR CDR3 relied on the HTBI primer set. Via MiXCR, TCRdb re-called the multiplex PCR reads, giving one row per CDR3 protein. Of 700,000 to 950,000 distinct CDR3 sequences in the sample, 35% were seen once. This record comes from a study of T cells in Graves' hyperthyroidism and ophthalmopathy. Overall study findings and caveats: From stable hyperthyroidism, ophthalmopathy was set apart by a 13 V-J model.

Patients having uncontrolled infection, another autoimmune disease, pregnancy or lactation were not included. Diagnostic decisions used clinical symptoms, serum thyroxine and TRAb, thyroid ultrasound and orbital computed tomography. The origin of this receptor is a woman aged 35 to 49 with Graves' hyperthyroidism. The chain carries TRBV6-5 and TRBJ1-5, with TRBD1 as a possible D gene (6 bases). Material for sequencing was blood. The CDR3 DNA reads TGTGCCAGCAGGGGGGCAGGGAACGGTCAGCCCCAGCATTTT. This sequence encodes CASRGAGNGQPQHF.